This T cell receptor (beta chain) was identified during a study of cytomegalovirus exposure and HLA in healthy donors. The PCR ran on 60 Vbeta and 13 Jbeta primers. TCRdb's table, derived via immunoSEQ multiplex PCR, lists solely in-frame clones and lacks some. The sample has approximately 190,000 clones; 70% to 80% are singletons. This CDR3 comprises 16 residues. Looked up from germline, CDR1 is SGHAT and CDR2 is FQNNGV. V shed 0 bases and J shed 8 bases, with 19 bases lying between them. As to this clone: Its specificity is not known.

Study results and caveats: The authors considered a cluster of highly shared sequence variants likely to be a sequencing artifact. Later analysis associated a missense DCLRE1C variant with TCR beta V- and J-gene trimming.

Sequencing input: PBMCs. The receptor comes from a young woman in good health and CMV-seropositive. The chain carries TRBV11-2 and TRBJ1-2; D gene uncertain. The CDR3 region is CASSLDRIGFNEGYTF. As DNA, the CDR3 is TGTGCCAGCAGCTTAGATCGGATCGGGTTTAACGAAGGCTACACCTTC.